A single TCR beta chain is shown here with its context. Its antigen is unidentified. Germline V gene sequence: CDR1 MNHEY, CDR2 SVGEGT. The CDR3 runs 14 residues. V trimming: 6 bases; J trimming: 7 bases; junction bases outside the gene matches: 9. These data come from a study of T-cell memory formation after mild COVID-19. Background on the study: The study found TCR clusters largely donor specific. Findings of the study overall: The study found contracting CD4+ clones mainly in CM and EM and contracting CD8+ clones in EMRA. Detection of some responders pre-infection suggested pre-existing cross-reactive memory T cells participated.

Barcoded TCR alpha and TCR beta cDNA libraries with UMIs came from 5'RACE using constant-segment primers. TCRdb fed the 5' RACE reads into MiXCR, producing one record per CDR3 protein. The table records just over 400,000 distinct CDR3 sequences, about 25% of them present only once. The gene calls are TRBV6-2 or TRBV6-3 and TRBJ2-7; 10 positions match TRBD1. This clonotype was obtained from an adult woman who had mild COVID-19 (a few samples of this study predate the infection). Cell type and time point are not known. The sample taken for sequencing was PBMCs or a T cell subset sorted from them (not recorded which). The chain's CDR3 is CASRADRGPQEQYF. In DNA form, the CDR3 reads TGTGCCAGCAGAGCTGACAGGGGGCCTCAAGAGCAGTACTTC.